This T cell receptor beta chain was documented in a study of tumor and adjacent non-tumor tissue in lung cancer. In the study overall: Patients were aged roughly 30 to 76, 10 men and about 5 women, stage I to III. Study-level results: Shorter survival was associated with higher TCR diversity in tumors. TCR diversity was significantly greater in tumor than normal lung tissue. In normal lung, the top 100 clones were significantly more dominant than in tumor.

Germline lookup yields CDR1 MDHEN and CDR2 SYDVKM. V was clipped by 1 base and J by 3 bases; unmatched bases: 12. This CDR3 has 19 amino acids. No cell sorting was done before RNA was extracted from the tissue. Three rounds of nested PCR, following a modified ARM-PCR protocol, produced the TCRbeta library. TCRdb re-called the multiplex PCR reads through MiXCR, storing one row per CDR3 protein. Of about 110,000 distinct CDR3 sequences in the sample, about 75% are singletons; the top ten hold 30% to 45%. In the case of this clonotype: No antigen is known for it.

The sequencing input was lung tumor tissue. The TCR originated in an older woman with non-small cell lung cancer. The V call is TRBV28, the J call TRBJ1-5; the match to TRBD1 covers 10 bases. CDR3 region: CASSLSTGQGRTNNQPQHF. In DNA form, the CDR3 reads TGTGCCAGCAGTTTATCCACGGGACAGGGGCGAACTAACAATCAGCCCCAGCATTTT.